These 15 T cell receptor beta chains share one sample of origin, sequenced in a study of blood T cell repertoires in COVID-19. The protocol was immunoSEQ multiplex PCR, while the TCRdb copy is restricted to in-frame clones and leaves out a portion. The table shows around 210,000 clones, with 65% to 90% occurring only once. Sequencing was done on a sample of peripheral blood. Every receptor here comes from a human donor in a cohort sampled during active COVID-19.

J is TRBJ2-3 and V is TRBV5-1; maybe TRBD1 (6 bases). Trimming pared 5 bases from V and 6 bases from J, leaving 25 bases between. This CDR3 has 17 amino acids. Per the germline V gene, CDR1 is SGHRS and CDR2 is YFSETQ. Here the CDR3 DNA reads TGCGCCAGCAGTTCATTGTCGGGGACAACCGAAAAGGATACGCAGTATTTT. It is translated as CASSSLSGTTEKDTQYF. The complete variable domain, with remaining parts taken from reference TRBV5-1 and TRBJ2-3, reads KAGVTQTPRYLIKTRGQQVTLSCSPISGHRSVSWYQQTPGQGLQFLFEYFSETQRNKGNFPGRFSGRQFSNSRSEMNVSTLELGDSALYLCASSSLSGTTEKDTQYFGPGTRLTVL.

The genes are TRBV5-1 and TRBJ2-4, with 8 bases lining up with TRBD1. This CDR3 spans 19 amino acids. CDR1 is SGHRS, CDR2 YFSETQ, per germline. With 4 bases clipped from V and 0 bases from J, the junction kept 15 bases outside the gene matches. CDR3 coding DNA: TGCGCCAGCAGCCAAGGCCGACAGGGGAACCATCTAGCCAAAAACATTCAGTACTTC. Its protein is CASSQGRQGNHLAKNIQYF.

The CDR3 bases are TGTGCCAGCAGCCACGGAGGGACAGGCAATCAGCCCCAGCATTTT. Residues: CASSHGGTGNQPQHF. The chain couples TRBV3-1 (or the pseudogene TRBV3-2) to TRBJ1-5; TRBD1 matches 7 bases. Germline V gene data show CDR1 as LGHDT and CDR2 as YNNKEL (reference sequence). V lost 3 bases, J lost 2 bases, and 4 bases stayed unmatched. This CDR3 is built from 15 residues.

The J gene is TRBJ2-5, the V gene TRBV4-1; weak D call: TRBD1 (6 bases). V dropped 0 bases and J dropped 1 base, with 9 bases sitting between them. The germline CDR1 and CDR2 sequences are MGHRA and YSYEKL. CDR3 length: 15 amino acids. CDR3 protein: CASSQDMGAQETQYF. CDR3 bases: TGCGCCAGCAGCCAAGACATGGGGGCCCAAGAGACCCAGTACTTC.

The CDR3 reads CASSDSHGNQPQHF. CDR3 DNA sequence: TGTGCCAGCAGTGACTCACACGGCAATCAGCCCCAGCATTTT. V gene TRBV25-1 combines with J gene TRBJ1-5, with D unresolved. The germline V gene has CDR1 MGHDK and CDR2 SYGVNS. The V end lost 3 bases, the J end lost 2 bases, and 8 bases lay between the germline ends. This CDR3 is 14 amino acids long.

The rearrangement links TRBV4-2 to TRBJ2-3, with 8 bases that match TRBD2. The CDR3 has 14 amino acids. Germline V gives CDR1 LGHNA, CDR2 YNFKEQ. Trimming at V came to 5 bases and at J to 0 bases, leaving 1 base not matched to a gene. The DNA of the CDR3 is TGTGCCAGCAGCTCTAGCGGGAGCACAGATACGCAGTATTTT. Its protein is CASSSSGSTDTQYF.

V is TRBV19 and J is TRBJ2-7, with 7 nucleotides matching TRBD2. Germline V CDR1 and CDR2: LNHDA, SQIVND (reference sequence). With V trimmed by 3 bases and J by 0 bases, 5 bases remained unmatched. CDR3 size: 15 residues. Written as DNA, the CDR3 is TGTGCCAGTAGTATGGGTAGCGGGCCCTCCTACGAGCAGTACTTC. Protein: CASSMGSGPSYEQYF.

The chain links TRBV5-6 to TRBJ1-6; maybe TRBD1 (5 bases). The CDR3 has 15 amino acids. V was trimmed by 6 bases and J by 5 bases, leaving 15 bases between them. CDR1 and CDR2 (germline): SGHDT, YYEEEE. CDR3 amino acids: CASTYFDRDNSPLHF. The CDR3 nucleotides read TGTGCCAGCACCTATTTCGACAGAGATAATTCACCCCTCCACTTT. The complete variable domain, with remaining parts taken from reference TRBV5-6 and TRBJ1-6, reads DAGVTQSPTHLIKTRGQQVTLRCSPKSGHDTVSWYQQALGQGPQFIFQYYEEEERQRGNFPDRFSGHQFPNYSSELNVNALLLGDSALYLCASTYFDRDNSPLHFGNGTRLTVT.

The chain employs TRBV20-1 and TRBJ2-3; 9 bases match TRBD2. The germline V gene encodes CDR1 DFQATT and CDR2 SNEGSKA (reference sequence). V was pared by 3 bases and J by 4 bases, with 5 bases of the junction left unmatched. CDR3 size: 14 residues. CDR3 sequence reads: CSASKAGGADTQYF. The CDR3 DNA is TGCAGTGCTAGTAAGGCGGGAGGGGCAGATACGCAGTATTTT.

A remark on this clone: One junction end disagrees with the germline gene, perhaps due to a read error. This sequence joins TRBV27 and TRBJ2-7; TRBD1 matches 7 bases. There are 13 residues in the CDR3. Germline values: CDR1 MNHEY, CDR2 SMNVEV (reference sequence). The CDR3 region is CASSLSGGYEQYF. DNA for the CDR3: TGTGCCAGCAGTCTATCAGGGGGTTACGAGCAGTACTTC.

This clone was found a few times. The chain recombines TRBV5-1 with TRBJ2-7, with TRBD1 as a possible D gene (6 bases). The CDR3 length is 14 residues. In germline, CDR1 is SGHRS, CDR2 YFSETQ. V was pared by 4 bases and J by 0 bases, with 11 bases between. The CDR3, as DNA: TGCGCCAGCAGCCAGGACAGTACCTCCTACGAGCAGTACTTC. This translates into CASSQDSTSYEQYF.

The CDR3, as DNA: TGTGCCAGCAGTATACCCGGGACAAGCACCGGGGAGCTGTTTTTT. Translated, it gives CASSIPGTSTGELFF. The chain is built from TRBV28 and TRBJ2-2, with D possibly TRBD1 on 6 matching bases. The CDR3 spans 15 residues. Trimming cost V 5 bases and J 4 bases, with 14 bases left between them. Germline lookup yields CDR1 MDHEN and CDR2 SYDVKM.

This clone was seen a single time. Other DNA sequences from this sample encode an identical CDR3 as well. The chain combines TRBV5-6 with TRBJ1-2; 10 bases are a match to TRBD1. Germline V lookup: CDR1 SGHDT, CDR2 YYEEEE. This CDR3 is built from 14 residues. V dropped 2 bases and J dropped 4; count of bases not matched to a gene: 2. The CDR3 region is CASSLGTGVYGYTF. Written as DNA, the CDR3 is TGTGCCAGCAGCTTAGGGACAGGGGTCTATGGCTACACCTTC.

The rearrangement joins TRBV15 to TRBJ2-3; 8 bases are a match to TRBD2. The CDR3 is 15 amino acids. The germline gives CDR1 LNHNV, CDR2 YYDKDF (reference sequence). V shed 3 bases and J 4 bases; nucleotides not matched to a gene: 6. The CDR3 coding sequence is TGTGCCACCAGCAGGGCGGGACTAGGACCAGATACGCAGTATTTT. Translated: CATSRAGLGPDTQYF.

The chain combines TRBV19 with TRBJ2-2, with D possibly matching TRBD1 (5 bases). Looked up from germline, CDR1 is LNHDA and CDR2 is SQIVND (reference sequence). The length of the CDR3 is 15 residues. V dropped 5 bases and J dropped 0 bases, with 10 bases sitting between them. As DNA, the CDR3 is TGTGCCAGTAGTGGACACCCCCCGAACACCGGGGAGCTGTTTTTT. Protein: CASSGHPPNTGELFF.